These T cell receptor beta chains were read from a single sample in a study of monozygotic twins with inflammatory bowel disease. TCRdb re-analyzed the 5' RACE reads; it lists each CDR3 protein once, without DNA. The sample's table shows 150,000 or so distinct CDR3 sequences. The sequencing sample was made of blood. The source is a human donor with ulcerative colitis or Crohn's disease, or a healthy co-twin of an affected twin (not recorded which). Each CDR3 is given with its conserved first and last residue.

len	j_gene	v_gene	CDR3aa
13	TRBJ1-1	TRBV29-1	CSVEVWANTEAFF
15	TRBJ2-7	TRBV27	CASSLAGQGLSEQYF
14	TRBJ2-7	TRBV20-1	CSARLASGSYEQYF
14	TRBJ2-1	TRBV20-1	CSALQFGRYNEQFF
17	TRBJ2-4	TRBV28	CASSLTWTGLAKNIQYF
15	TRBJ1-5	TRBV20-1	CSASDKIYSNQPQHF
15	TRBJ2-7	TRBV4-1	CASSLVSGRAYEQYF
15	TRBJ2-7	TRBV4-1	CASSQLAGRTYEQYF
15	TRBJ1-6	TRBV12-3/TRBV12-4	CASNSGGGGNSPLHF
15	TRBJ2-1	TRBV7-2	CASSSGGARPNEQFF
19	TRBJ2-5	TRBV4-1	CASSQDLVPGLADQETQYF